One and the same sample provided the 18 T cell receptor beta chains below, sequenced in a study of Graves' ophthalmopathy and Graves' hyperthyroidism. TCR beta CDR3 amplification used RNA transcripts. The authors performed first-round RT-PCR with HTBI primers and then a second-round multiplex PCR. MiXCR, run by TCRdb on the multiplex PCR reads, gives a single entry per CDR3 protein. Here the sample spans about 500,000 distinct CDR3 sequences, approximately 15% being singletons. The sample taken for sequencing was blood. These receptors were obtained from a woman in her thirties with Graves' ophthalmopathy.

This clonotype showed up many times. The chain has TRBV2 and TRBJ2-5; 7 bases are a match to TRBD2. Trimming at V came to 6 bases and at J to 2 bases, leaving 6 bases not matched to a gene. The CDR3 has 14 residues. Per the germline V gene, CDR1 is SNHLY and CDR2 is FYNNEI. CDR3: CASRTDGRQETQYF. In DNA form, the CDR3 reads TGTGCCAGCAGGACCGACGGGAGGCAAGAGACCCAGTACTTC. Supplemented by reference TRBV2 and TRBJ2-5, the full variable domain reads EPEVTQTPSHQVTQMGQEVILRCVPISNHLYFYWYRQILGQKVEFLVSFYNNEISEKSEIFDDQFSVERPDGSNFTLKIRSTKLEDSAMYFCASRTDGRQETQYFGPGTRLLVL.

There are many counts of this clonotype. The chain recombines TRBV11-1 with TRBJ1-1; D might be TRBD1 (5 bases). Trimming left V 2 bases short and J 0 bases short, with 13 bases between. This CDR3 has 16 amino acids. CDR1 is SGHAT and CDR2 is FQDESV in the germline V gene (reference sequence). In DNA, the CDR3 is TGTGCCAGCAGCTTACCCCCAGGGCTGATGAACACTGAAGCTTTCTTT. Amino acids: CASSLPPGLMNTEAFF.

This clonotype was recorded many times. The chain combines TRBV7-3 with TRBJ1-2; maybe TRBD1 (6 bases). The germline CDR1 and CDR2 sequences are SGHTA and FQGTGA. The CDR3 sequence is 13 residues long. Trimming removed 5 bases at V and 10 bases at J, with 17 bases between. CDR3 residues: CASSLRGGRDYTF. The CDR3 DNA reads TGTGCCAGCAGCCTCCGTGGGGGGCGAGACTACACCTTC.

This clonotype has ten or more counts. The CDR3 DNA follows: TGTGCCAGCGACCGACTTGGTGAAGCTTTCTTT. It specifies CASDRLGEAFF. V and J are TRBV2 and TRBJ1-1; D gene ambiguous. CDR3 length: 11 residues. CDR1 and CDR2 from the germline V gene are SNHLY and FYNNEI. Trimming cost V 8 bases and J 7 bases, with 11 bases left between them.

Note on this clonotype: Just one base apart from a much larger clone, this may be a read error. J is TRBJ1-5 and V is TRBV6-2 or TRBV6-3; the D gene is possibly TRBD1 (5 bases). The V and J ends lost 11 bases and 6 bases respectively, with 20 bases between them. CDR1 is MNHEY and CDR2 is SVGEGT in the germline V gene. CDR3 size: 14 residues. CDR3 sequence reads: CACKGQGEVQPQHF. Written as DNA, the CDR3 is TGTGCCTGCAAGGGGCAGGGCGAGGTTCAGCCCCAGCATTTT.

This clonotype was detected only a few times. The V call is TRBV7-2, the J call TRBJ2-7; the match to TRBD2 covers 9 bases. The V and J ends lost 4 bases and 2 bases, in that order; junction bases with no gene match: 6. CDR3 size: 15 residues. CDR1 and CDR2 from the germline V gene are SGHTA and FQGNSA. The CDR3 spells CASSWLAGDPYEQYF. In DNA, the CDR3 is TGTGCCAGCAGCTGGTTAGCGGGGGACCCCTACGAGCAGTACTTC.

This clonotype showed up many times. This chain joins TRBV5-1 and TRBJ1-1; D unclear. Germline V CDR1 and CDR2: SGHRS, YFSETQ. Trimming removed 4 bases from V and 4 bases from J, with 11 bases in between. The CDR3 extends over 13 amino acids. CDR3 loop: CASSRRAGTEAFF. The CDR3 region has the DNA TGCGCCAGCAGCAGGAGGGCAGGCACTGAAGCTTTCTTT.

This clonotype was seen at least ten times. DNA of the CDR3: TGTGCCAGCTCACCGGATGGGACACATAATCAGCCCCAGCATTTT. Its protein is CASSPDGTHNQPQHF. The chain recombines TRBV18 with TRBJ1-5, with a tentative D call TRBD1 (6 bases). Looked up from germline, CDR1 is KGHSH and CDR2 is LQKENI. The CDR3 sequence is 15 residues long. Trimming pared 3 bases from V and 4 bases from J, leaving 13 bases between.

This clonotype was counted only a few times. The V call is TRBV28, the J call TRBJ1-5; TRBD1 is a possible D gene (5 bases). The CDR3 has 15 residues. The V gene lost 5 bases and the J gene lost 2 bases, with 13 bases spanning the gap. Germline V CDR1 and CDR2: MDHEN, SYDVKM. The CDR3 reads CASSRGAEGNQPQHF. CDR3 sequence (DNA): TGTGCCAGCAGTAGAGGGGCGGAGGGCAATCAGCCCCAGCATTTT.

Ten or more counts support this clonotype. J is TRBJ1-2 and V is TRBV6-1, with D maybe TRBD1 (6 bases). The length of the CDR3 is 16 residues. Trimming took off 5 bases at V and 1 base at J, with 17 bases between the two ends. Germline loops: CDR1 MNHNS, CDR2 SASEGT. The CDR3 nucleotides read TGTGCCAGCAGTAGAACCCGGACAGCAGTTAACTATGGCTACACCTTC. Amino acid sequence: CASSRTRTAVNYGYTF.

This clonotype was recorded many times. The J gene is TRBJ2-6, the V gene TRBV6-1, with 10 positions matching TRBD1. V dropped 6 bases and J dropped 2; count of bases not matched to a gene: 4. The CDR3 totals 16 residues. Per the germline V gene, CDR1 is MNHNS and CDR2 is SASEGT. Here the CDR3 DNA reads TGTGCCAGCAGGGAGACAGGGGGCCCTGGGGCCAACGTCCTGACTTTC. Translated: CASRETGGPGANVLTF.

The V call is TRBV30, the J call TRBJ1-1, with unresolved D. Germline V CDR1 and CDR2: GTSNPN, SVGIG (reference sequence). This CDR3 has 13 residues. Trimming left V 3 bases short and J 1 base short, with 9 bases between. The CDR3 sequence: CAWSLQGNTEAFF. In DNA, the CDR3 is TGTGCCTGGAGCCTACAAGGGAACACTGAAGCTTTCTTT.

The chain links TRBV27 to TRBJ1-1; possible D gene TRBD1, 6 bases. The V and J ends lost 6 bases and 4 bases respectively, with 15 bases between them. CDR3 length: 14 amino acids. Per germline, CDR1 MNHEY and CDR2 SMNVEV (reference sequence). This CDR3 is CASSRRGVGTEAFF. In nucleotides, the CDR3 is TGTGCCAGCAGCCGGAGGGGGGTGGGCACTGAAGCTTTCTTT.

In its sample, this clonotype was seen many times. The chain has TRBV19 and TRBJ2-2; a weak D match, TRBD2 (7 bases). The V end lost 6 bases, the J end lost 3 bases, and 14 bases lay between the germline ends. Germline CDR1 and CDR2: LNHDA and SQIVND (reference sequence). The CDR3 is 15 residues long. The CDR3 DNA follows: TGTGCCAGTAGGGGGGCTAGCGGATACACCGGGGAGCTGTTTTTT. As protein: CASRGASGYTGELFF.

This clonotype showed up many times. V gene TRBV28 combines with J gene TRBJ2-7, with D maybe TRBD2 (7 bases). The CDR3 covers 17 residues. CDR1 is MDHEN, CDR2 SYDVKM, per germline. V was shortened by 6 bases and J by 1 base, with 22 bases between the two germline ends. CDR3 loop: CASRRGGWTSTSYEQYF. The CDR3 DNA is TGTGCCAGCAGGAGGGGGGGATGGACTTCTACTTCCTACGAGCAGTACTTC.

The table lists this clonotype with many counts. The genes are TRBV12-3 or TRBV12-4 and TRBJ2-5, with TRBD2 identical over 11 bases. CDR3 length equals 17 residues. The V gene end was trimmed by 7 bases and the J gene end by 1 base; junction bases not matched to a gene: 11. CDR3 sequence reads: CASTLRLAGGIQETQYF. CDR3 in DNA: TGTGCCAGCACCCTCCGGCTAGCGGGGGGTATCCAAGAGACCCAGTACTTC.

This clonotype came up a few times. The chain links TRBV12-3 or TRBV12-4 to TRBJ2-2; either TRBD1 or TRBD2 may fit D (7 bases each). V gave up 2 bases and J gave up 7 bases, with 14 bases separating them. This CDR3 is 15 amino acids long. The DNA for the CDR3 is TGTGCCAGCAGTTTACCAGGGGGGGATCACGGGGAGCTGTTTTTT. As protein: CASSLPGGDHGELFF.

There are many counts of this clonotype. The V gene is TRBV7-9, the J gene TRBJ2-7; TRBD2 matches 9 bases. V trimming: 8 bases; J trimming: 6 bases; junction bases outside the gene matches: 5. In germline, CDR1 is SEHNR, CDR2 FQNEAQ (reference sequence). The CDR3 runs to 12 residues. CDR3 DNA sequence: TGTGCCAGCCAGGCGGGGGGGAGCGAGCAGTACTTC. Amino acids: CASQAGGSEQYF.